Listed below are T cell receptor beta chains from one sample, sequenced in a study of blood T cell repertoires in COVID-19. The protocol was immunoSEQ multiplex PCR, while the TCRdb copy is restricted to in-frame clones and leaves out a portion. Of tens of thousands of clones listed, 79% were seen once; the top ten hold 26%. The sample comprised peripheral blood. All receptors come from a man aged 60 to 75 with active or convalescent COVID-19. CDR3s include the opening cysteine and the closing phenylalanine or tryptophan. A D gene is named only where the DNA matches it firmly. Part of the rows lack a size; the others show once, few, many or a class for expanded clones.

TRBV5-1	18	TRBD1	TRBJ2-4	-	TGCGCCAGCAGCTTATATCCTAATGGACAGGGAAAAAAAAACATTCAGTACTTC	CASSLYPNGQGKKNIQYF
TRBV3-1/TRBV3-2	15	-	TRBJ1-4	-	TGTGCCAGCAGCCAAGATTGGCAGGGGCTTGAAAAACTGTTTTTT	CASSQDWQGLEKLFF
TRBV2	15	-	TRBJ2-1	few	TGTGCCAGCAGTGAGGGGGCCAATCTAGGTGCTGAGCAGTTCTTC	CASSEGANLGAEQFF
TRBV9	15	-	TRBJ2-3	-	TGTGCCAGCAGCGTAGCCGTAGATAGCACAGATACGCAGTATTTT	CASSVAVDSTDTQYF
TRBV19	15	-	TRBJ1-2	few	TGTGCCAGTAGTATCCTCAGGGGTCCTAACTATGGCTACACCTTC	CASSILRGPNYGYTF
TRBV9	14	-	TRBJ2-1	-	TGTGCCAGCAGCGTAGGGGGCCTGCACAATGAGCAGTTCTTC	CASSVGGLHNEQFF
TRBV21-1	21	-	TRBJ1-3	-	TGTGCCAGCAGCAAAGCTACTGGACAGGGGTACCCTCTGGCCTCTGGAAACACCATATATTTT	CASSKATGQGYPLASGNTIYF
TRBV15	12	TRBD1	TRBJ1-2	-	TGTGCCACCAGCAGGGATAAGGGACAGGAGGCCTTC	CATSRDKGQEAF
TRBV4-1	16	-	TRBJ2-7	-	TGCGCCAGCAGCCAAGATATTTTCAGGGAGGCGCCCGAGCAGTACTTC	CASSQDIFREAPEQYF
TRBV4-1	19	-	TRBJ2-3	-	TGCGCCAGCAGCCAAGAAAGGTCCGGCTTACAGTTTAGTGCAGATACGCAGTATTTT	CASSQERSGLQFSADTQYF
TRBV7-2	15	TRBD1	TRBJ2-7	-	TGTGCCAGCAGCTTGAATACAGGGGTCTTCTACGAGCAGTACTTC	CASSLNTGVFYEQYF
TRBV7-2	12	-	TRBJ1-1	-	TGTGCCAGCAGCCGAACGGAGTCTGAAGCTTTCTTT	CASSRTESEAFF
TRBV18	14	TRBD1	TRBJ1-5	-	TGTGCCAGCTCAGAGACAGGGAGCAATCAGCCCCAGCATTTT	CASSETGSNQPQHF
TRBV15	14	-	TRBJ1-1	-	TGTGCCACCAGCAGAGATAAAGGAGGTACTGAAGCTTTCTTT	CATSRDKGGTEAFF
TRBV2	14	-	TRBJ1-1	-	TGTGCCAGCAGTGAACAGGGATGGGACACTGAAGCTTTCTTT	CASSEQGWDTEAFF
TRBV9	15	TRBD1	TRBJ1-4	-	TGTGCCAGCAGCGCGGAGGACAGGGACGGAGAAAAACTGTTTTTT	CASSAEDRDGEKLFF
TRBV27	15	TRBD2	TRBJ2-1	-	TGTGCCAGCAGTTTTATCGGGGGGGCCGCAAATGAGCAGTTCTTC	CASSFIGGAANEQFF
TRBV7-2	15	-	TRBJ1-2	-	TGTGCCAGCAGCTTCACAGGGTTGACTAACTATGGCTACACCTTC	CASSFTGLTNYGYTF
TRBV30	16	TRBD1	TRBJ1-5	few	TGTGCCTGGGGCCGCCCGGACAGGGGAAGCAATCAGCCCCAGCATTTT	CAWGRPDRGSNQPQHF
TRBV18	14	-	TRBJ2-2	once	TGTGCCAGCTCACCAGTACACCCCACCGGGGAGCTGTTTTTT	CASSPVHPTGELFF
TRBV7-2	16	TRBD1	TRBJ1-2	-	TGTGCCAGCAGCTTATCCCGGGACAGGGGGAACTATGGCTACACCTTC	CASSLSRDRGNYGYTF
TRBV5-1	14	-	TRBJ1-4	-	TGCGCCAGCAGCTCGACAGCTACTAATGAAAAACTGTTTTTT	CASSSTATNEKLFF
TRBV3-1/TRBV3-2	15	-	TRBJ1-2	-	TGTGCCAGCAGCCAAGGGGCAGTTTTTAACTATGGCTACACCTTC	CASSQGAVFNYGYTF
TRBV4-1	16	TRBD1	TRBJ1-6	few	TGCGCCAGCAGCCAAGCCGTGGGACAGGGTGGATCACCCCTCCACTTT	CASSQAVGQGGSPLHF
TRBV5-1	13	TRBD1	TRBJ1-1	-	TGCGCCAGCGGACAGGGATTCGGCACTGAAGCTTTCTTT	CASGQGFGTEAFF
TRBV19	15	TRBD1	TRBJ1-5	-	TGTGCCAGTAGTCCCTGGGACAGGGGATATCGGCCCCAGCATTTT	CASSPWDRGYRPQHF
TRBV10-3	17	-	TRBJ1-5	-	TGTGCCATCAGTGAGTCGGGACTGGGACTCCAGAATCAGCCCCAGCATTTT	CAISESGLGLQNQPQHF
TRBV6-5	13	-	TRBJ2-5	-	TGTGCCAGCAGTACGACAGTTCAAGAGACCCAGTACTTC	CASSTTVQETQYF